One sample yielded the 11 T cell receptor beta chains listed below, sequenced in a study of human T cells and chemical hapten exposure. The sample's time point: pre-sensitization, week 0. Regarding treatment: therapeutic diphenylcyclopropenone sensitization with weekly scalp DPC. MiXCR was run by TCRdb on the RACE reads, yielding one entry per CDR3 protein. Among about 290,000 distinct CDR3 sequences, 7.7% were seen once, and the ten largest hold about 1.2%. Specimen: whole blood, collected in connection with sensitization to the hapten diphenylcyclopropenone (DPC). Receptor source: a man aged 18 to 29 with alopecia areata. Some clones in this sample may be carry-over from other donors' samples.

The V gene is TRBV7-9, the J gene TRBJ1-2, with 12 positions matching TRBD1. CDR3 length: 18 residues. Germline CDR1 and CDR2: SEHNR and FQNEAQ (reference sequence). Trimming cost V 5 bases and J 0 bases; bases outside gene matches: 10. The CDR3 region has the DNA TGTGCCAGCAGCCCCCGGGACAGGGGGCGCTTCACTAACTATGGCTACACCTTC. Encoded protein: CASSPRDRGRFTNYGYTF.

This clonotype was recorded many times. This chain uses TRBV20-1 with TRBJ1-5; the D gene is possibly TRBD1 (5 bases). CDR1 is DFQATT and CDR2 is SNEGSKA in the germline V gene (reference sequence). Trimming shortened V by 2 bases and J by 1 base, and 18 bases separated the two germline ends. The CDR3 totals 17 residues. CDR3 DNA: TGCAGTGCTAGAAAACAGGTAGCAGCGCTCAGCAATCAGCCCCAGCATTTT. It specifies CSARKQVAALSNQPQHF.

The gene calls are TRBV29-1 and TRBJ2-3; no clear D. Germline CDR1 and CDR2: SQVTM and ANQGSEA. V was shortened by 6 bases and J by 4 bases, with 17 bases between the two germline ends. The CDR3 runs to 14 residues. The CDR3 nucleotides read TGCAGCGTCCCGCGCGGTCCGTCCCCAGATACGCAGTATTTT. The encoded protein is CSVPRGPSPDTQYF.

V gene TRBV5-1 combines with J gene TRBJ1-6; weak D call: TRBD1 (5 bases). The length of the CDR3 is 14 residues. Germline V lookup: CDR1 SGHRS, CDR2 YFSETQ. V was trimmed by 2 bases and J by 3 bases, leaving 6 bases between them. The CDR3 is CASSFDSYNSPLHF. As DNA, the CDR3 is TGCGCCAGCAGCTTCGACAGCTATAATTCACCCCTCCACTTT.

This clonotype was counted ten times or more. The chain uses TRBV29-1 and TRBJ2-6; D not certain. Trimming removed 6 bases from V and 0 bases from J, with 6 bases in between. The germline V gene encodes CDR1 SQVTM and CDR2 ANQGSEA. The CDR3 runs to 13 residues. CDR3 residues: CSVYSSGANVLTF. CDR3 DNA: TGCAGCGTATACAGCTCTGGGGCCAACGTCCTGACTTTC.

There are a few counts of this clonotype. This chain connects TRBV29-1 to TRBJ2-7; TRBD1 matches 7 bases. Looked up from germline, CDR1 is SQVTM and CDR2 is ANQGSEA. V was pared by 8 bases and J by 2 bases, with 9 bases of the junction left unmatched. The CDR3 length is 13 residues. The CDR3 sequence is CSPPGQAAYEQYF. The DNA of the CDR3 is TGCAGCCCGCCCGGACAGGCCGCCTACGAGCAGTACTTC.

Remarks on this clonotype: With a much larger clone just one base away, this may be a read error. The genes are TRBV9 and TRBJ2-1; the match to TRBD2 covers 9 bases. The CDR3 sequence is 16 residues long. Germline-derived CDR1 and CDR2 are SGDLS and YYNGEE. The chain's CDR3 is CACSAQAGGIYNEQFF. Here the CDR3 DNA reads TGTGCCTGCAGCGCCCAAGCGGGGGGAATCTACAATGAGCAGTTCTTC.

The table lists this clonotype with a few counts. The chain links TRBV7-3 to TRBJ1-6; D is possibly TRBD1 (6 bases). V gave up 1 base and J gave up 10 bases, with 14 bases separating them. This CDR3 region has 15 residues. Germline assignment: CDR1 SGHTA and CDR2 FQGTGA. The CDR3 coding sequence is TGTGCCAGCAGCTTAATGCGGGGGGCAGGGTCACCCCTCCACTTT. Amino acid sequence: CASSLMRGAGSPLHF.

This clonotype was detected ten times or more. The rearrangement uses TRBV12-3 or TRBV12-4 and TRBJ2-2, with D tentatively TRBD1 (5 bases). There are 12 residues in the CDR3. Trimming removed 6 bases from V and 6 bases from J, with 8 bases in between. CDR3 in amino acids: CASRPGSGELFF. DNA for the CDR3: TGTGCCAGCAGACCAGGGTCCGGGGAGCTGTTTTTT.

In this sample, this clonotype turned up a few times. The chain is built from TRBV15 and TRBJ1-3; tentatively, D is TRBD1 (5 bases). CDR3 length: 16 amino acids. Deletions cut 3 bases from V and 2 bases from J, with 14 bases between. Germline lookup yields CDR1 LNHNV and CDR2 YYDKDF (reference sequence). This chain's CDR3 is CATSRTVGVTGNTIYF. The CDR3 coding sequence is TGTGCCACCAGCAGGACTGTAGGGGTAACTGGAAACACCATATATTTT.

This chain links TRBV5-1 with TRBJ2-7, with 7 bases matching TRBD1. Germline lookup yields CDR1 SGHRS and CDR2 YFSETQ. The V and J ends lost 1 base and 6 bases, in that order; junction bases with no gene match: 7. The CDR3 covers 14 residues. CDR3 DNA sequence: TGCGCCAGCAGCTTGAGGACAGGCAAGAGCGAGCAGTACTTC. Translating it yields CASSLRTGKSEQYF.